These T cell receptor beta chains were read from a single sample in a study of OX40 agonist ivuxolimab in advanced cancers. TCRdb's copy holds only in-frame clones and misses some; the assay was immunoSEQ multiplex PCR. The sample records around 70,000 clones, 88% being singletons. The sequencing used CD4+ or CD8+ T cells sorted from blood, collected in a trial of the OX40 agonist ivuxolimab. These receptors all stem from an adult with an advanced solid tumor such as melanoma, head and neck, liver or kidney cancer. Each CDR3 is given with its conserved first and last residue. Fields, in order: clone size, J gene, D gene, V gene, CDR3 protein, CDR3 DNA. A D gene is named only where the DNA matches it firmly. Size tells how often a clone was seen (once, few, many) or the class of an expanded clone, and some rows leave it out.

NA TRBJ1-5 TRBD1 TRBV27 CASSLKGATRRPQHF TGTGCCAGCAGTTTAAAGGGGGCCACGAGGCGGCCCCAGCATTTT
NA TRBJ2-7 NA TRBV5-5 CASSLYAQFGYEQYF TGTGCCAGCAGCTTGTACGCACAGTTCGGCTACGAGCAGTACTTC
NA TRBJ2-7 TRBD1 TRBV4-1 CASSRGGGTGVVEQYF TGCGCCAGCAGCCGAGGTGGGGGGACAGGGGTCGTCGAGCAGTACTTC
NA TRBJ2-7 NA TRBV7-9 CASSPDSPKQYF TGTGCCAGCAGCCCGGACAGCCCAAAGCAGTACTTC
once TRBJ2-3 NA TRBV6-5 CASNVGYSTDTQYF TGTGCCAGCAACGTGGGTTACAGCACAGATACGCAGTATTTT
NA TRBJ1-2 NA TRBV5-6 CASSLTLPGGYTF TGTGCCAGCAGCTTGACCCTACCCGGAGGCTACACCTTC
NA TRBJ2-5 NA TRBV10-3 CAIRQDPEETQYF TGTGCCATCAGGCAGGACCCGGAGGAGACCCAGTACTTC
NA TRBJ2-1 NA TRBV9 CASSVGDEQFF TGTGCCAGCAGCGTGGGGGATGAGCAGTTCTTC
NA TRBJ2-2 NA TRBV7-9 CASSLGLNTGELFF TGTGCCAGCAGCTTAGGGTTGAACACCGGGGAGCTGTTTTTT
few TRBJ1-2 NA TRBV19 CASSIGGGYGYTF TGTGCCAGTAGTATCGGAGGAGGTTATGGCTACACCTTC
NA TRBJ1-6 TRBD1 TRBV6-1 CASDRDRGNSPLHF TGTGCCAGCGATCGGGACAGGGGTAATTCACCCCTCCACTTT
NA TRBJ2-3 NA TRBV2 CASSGGQQQADTQYF TGTGCCAGCAGCGGGGGGCAGCAACAGGCAGATACGCAGTATTTT
NA TRBJ1-5 NA TRBV2 CASSEGRGGQPQHF TGTGCCAGCAGTGAGGGCAGGGGAGGTCAGCCCCAGCATTTT
NA TRBJ1-5 TRBD1 TRBV7-2 CASSLTGVLSNQPQHF TGTGCCAGCAGCTTGACAGGGGTATTGAGCAATCAGCCCCAGCATTTT
NA TRBJ1-2 NA TRBV5-6 CASSRDTSVYGYTF TGTGCCAGCAGCAGGGACACGTCCGTGTATGGCTACACCTTC
NA TRBJ2-3 NA TRBV7-3 CASSPTAGLNTQYF TGTGCCAGCAGCCCCACGGCGGGACTGAATACGCAGTATTTT
NA TRBJ2-7 NA TRBV21-1 CASSRGTGYTYEQYF TGTGCCAGCAGCCGAGGGACAGGTTATACCTACGAGCAGTACTTC
NA TRBJ1-4 TRBD1 TRBV27 CASSNRGGVEKLFF TGTGCCAGCAGTAACAGGGGAGGGGTTGAAAAACTGTTTTTT
NA TRBJ2-6 NA TRBV30 CAWSSDSGANVLTF TGTGCCTGGAGTTCAGATTCTGGGGCCAACGTCCTGACTTTC
once TRBJ1-5 TRBD1 TRBV19 CASSPRTGAQPQHF TGTGCCAGTAGTCCTCGGACAGGGGCTCAGCCCCAGCATTTT
NA TRBJ2-7 NA TRBV19 CASGVSPRGGEQYF TGTGCCAGTGGAGTATCCCCTCGAGGGGGGGAGCAGTACTTC
NA TRBJ2-2 NA TRBV7-7 CASTDPVPSDTGELFF TGTGCTAGCACCGACCCTGTGCCTAGCGACACCGGGGAGCTGTTTTTT
NA TRBJ2-3 NA TRBV6-5 CASRSMRRDTQYF TGTGCCAGCAGGTCCATGAGGCGGGATACGCAGTATTTT
NA TRBJ2-7 TRBD2 TRBV5-1 CASSTTSGWYTRQYF TGCGCCAGCAGCACGACTAGCGGATGGTATACGAGGCAGTACTTC
once TRBJ2-1 NA TRBV5-1 CASSLVFRASSPLLNEQFF TGCGCCAGCAGCTTGGTGTTTAGGGCTAGCAGTCCCCTGTTGAATGAGCAGTTCTTC
NA TRBJ1-1 NA TRBV27 CASSPRGAKPEAFF TGTGCCAGCAGTCCCAGAGGGGCGAAGCCTGAAGCTTTCTTT
NA TRBJ1-2 NA TRBV7-9 CASSYETANYGYTF TGTGCCAGCAGTTACGAGACAGCTAACTATGGCTACACCTTC
NA TRBJ1-2 NA TRBV5-6 CASSPLTEYGYTF TGTGCCAGCAGCCCCCTCACGGAATATGGCTACACCTTC
NA TRBJ2-7 TRBD1 TRBV6-5 CASSPPGQGAAEQYF TGTGCCAGCAGTCCGCCGGGACAGGGGGCGGCCGAGCAGTACTTC
NA TRBJ1-2 NA TRBV19 CASSMVRGGYTF TGTGCCAGTAGTATGGTGCGAGGCGGCTACACCTTC
NA TRBJ2-2 TRBD2 TRBV20-1 CSAILAGKLFF TGCAGTGCTATTTTAGCGGGAAAGCTGTTTTTT
NA TRBJ1-6 NA TRBV9 CASSPQGGIESPLHF TGTGCCAGCAGCCCCCAAGGAGGAATAGAGTCACCCCTCCACTTT
NA TRBJ2-1 NA TRBV5-1 CASSTGQSYNEQFF TGCGCCAGCAGCACAGGACAGTCCTACAATGAGCAGTTCTTC
NA TRBJ2-2 TRBD2 TRBV11-1 CASSGGLAVNTGELFF TGTGCCAGCAGCGGCGGACTAGCGGTAAACACCGGGGAGCTGTTTTTT
NA TRBJ2-7 NA TRBV11-3 CASSQKRDGSYEQYF TGTGCCAGCAGCCAAAAACGGGACGGCTCCTACGAGCAGTACTTC
once TRBJ2-2 TRBD2 TRBV5-1 CASRTSGNPNTGELFF TGCGCCAGCCGGACTAGCGGCAATCCGAACACCGGGGAGCTGTTTTTT
NA TRBJ2-1 NA TRBV5-5 CASSLGRTNEQFF TGTGCCAGCAGCTTGGGACGGACGAATGAGCAGTTCTTC
NA TRBJ1-3 TRBD1 TRBV4-1 CASSQAGTAGNTIYF TGCGCCAGCAGCCAGGCCGGGACAGCTGGAAACACCATATATTTT
NA TRBJ2-5 TRBD1 TRBV5-1 CASSLNRQGETQYF TGCGCCAGCAGCCTCAATAGACAGGGAGAGACCCAGTACTTC
NA TRBJ2-7 TRBD2 TRBV28 CASSETSRSSYEQYF TGTGCCAGCAGTGAGACTAGCCGGAGCTCCTACGAGCAGTACTTC
NA TRBJ2-3 TRBD2 TRBV15 CATSRDRLAASLGTDTQYF TGTGCCACCAGCAGAGACCGACTAGCGGCCTCTTTGGGCACAGATACGCAGTATTTT
NA TRBJ2-2 NA TRBV6-1 CASSDPGQTTGELFF TGTGCCAGCAGTGATCCGGGACAAACCACCGGGGAGCTGTTTTTT
NA TRBJ2-5 NA TRBV7-2 CASSLVNGGETQYF TGTGCCAGCAGCTTAGTGAATGGCGGAGAGACCCAGTACTTC
NA TRBJ2-7 TRBD1 TRBV11-2 CASSLGQGAYEQYF TGTGCCAGCAGCTTAGGACAGGGTGCCTACGAGCAGTACTTC
NA TRBJ1-3 NA TRBV28 CASLPVGRGGNTIYF TGTGCCAGCCTGCCCGTGGGCAGGGGTGGAAACACCATATATTTT
NA TRBJ1-1 NA TRBV5-4 CASSSDSNTEAFF TGTGCCAGCAGCTCGGACAGCAACACTGAAGCTTTCTTT
NA TRBJ2-1 TRBD2 TRBV4-1 CASSQAGLATGEQFF TGCGCCAGCAGCCAAGCGGGACTAGCAACAGGTGAGCAGTTCTTC
NA TRBJ2-7 TRBD1 TRBV5-1 CASSDQPGQGNSYEQYF TGCGCCAGCAGCGACCAACCGGGACAGGGGAACTCCTACGAGCAGTACTTC
NA TRBJ2-1 TRBD2 TRBV2 CASSEGASGYNEQFF TGTGCCAGCAGTGAAGGGGCTAGCGGTTACAATGAGCAGTTCTTC
NA TRBJ1-6 NA TRBV7-8 CASSLAGSPLHF TGTGCCAGCAGCTTAGCGGGTTCACCCCTCCACTTT
NA TRBJ2-4 NA TRBV27 CASSFRAGLTKNIQYF TGTGCCAGCAGTTTTAGGGCGGGCCTAACTAAAAACATTCAGTACTTC
NA TRBJ1-2 NA TRBV19 CASSIGGLRDNYGYTF TGTGCCAGTAGTATAGGAGGCCTGAGGGATAACTATGGCTACACCTTC
NA TRBJ2-2 NA TRBV28 CASSLGGPKGGELFF TGTGCCAGCAGTTTAGGGGGCCCGAAGGGCGGGGAGCTGTTTTTT
NA TRBJ2-1 NA TRBV6-4 CASSDSGRGSYNEQFF TGTGCCAGCAGTGACTCAGGACGGGGTTCCTACAATGAGCAGTTCTTC
NA TRBJ2-7 NA TRBV27 CASSPGVRLGGQYF TGTGCCAGCAGTCCAGGGGTAAGGCTCGGGGGGCAGTACTTC
NA TRBJ2-7 TRBD2 TRBV18 CASSPLRLADTYEQYF TGTGCCAGCTCACCACTGAGACTAGCGGATACATACGAGCAGTACTTC
NA TRBJ2-1 TRBD2 TRBV19 CASRAPASGKNEQFF TGTGCCAGTAGAGCCCCGGCTAGCGGGAAGAATGAGCAGTTCTTC
NA TRBJ2-2 TRBD2 TRBV4-1 CASSQKTALAALNTGELFF TGCGCCAGCAGCCAAAAGACAGCACTAGCGGCCCTGAACACCGGGGAGCTGTTTTTT